Below are 26 T cell receptor beta chains sequenced from a single sample in a study of human T cells and chemical hapten exposure. As for time point: pre-sensitization, week 0. Treatment meaning: therapeutic diphenylcyclopropenone sensitization with weekly scalp DPC. In TCRdb, the RACE reads were re-called with MiXCR into one record per CDR3 protein. The sample has fewer than 300,000 distinct CDR3 sequences; approximately 8% are singletons. This sample comprised whole blood, obtained in connection with sensitization to the hapten diphenylcyclopropenone (DPC). The receptors here all came from a man younger than 30 with alopecia areata. Some clones in this sample may be carry-over from other donors' samples.

This clonotype was counted only a few times. The chain has TRBV20-1 and TRBJ2-4; perhaps TRBD1 as D (5 bases). From germline, CDR1 is DFQATT and CDR2 SNEGSKA (reference sequence). The V end lost 0 bases, the J end lost 1 base, and 10 bases lay between the germline ends. CDR3 size: 15 residues. The CDR3 loop reads CSARDLRQAKNIQYF. CDR3 in DNA: TGCAGTGCTAGAGATCTGAGACAGGCCAAAAACATTCAGTACTTC.

A few counts support this clonotype. CDR3 in amino acids: CASSQDPGQVFF. The CDR3 nucleotides read TGTGCCAGCAGCCAAGATCCTGGCCAGGTTTTCTTT. J is TRBJ1-1 and V is TRBV3-1; D is undetermined. Germline CDR1 LGHDT, CDR2 YNNKEL (reference sequence). V was shortened by 0 bases and J by 13 bases, with 12 bases between the two germline ends. The CDR3 consists of 12 residues. Filled out from reference TRBV3-1 and TRBJ1-1, the complete variable domain reads DTAVSQTPKYLVTQMGNDKSIKCEQNLGHDTMYWYKQDSKKFLKIMFSYNNKELIINETVPNRFSPKSPDKAHLNLHINSLELGDSAVYFCASSQDPGQVFFGQGTRLTVV.

This clonotype has only a few counts. The J gene is TRBJ1-1, the V gene TRBV9; D is perhaps TRBD1 (6 bases). Germline values: CDR1 SGDLS, CDR2 YYNGEE. The CDR3 consists of 14 residues. The V end lost 4 bases, the J end lost 0 bases, and 10 bases lay between the germline ends. The CDR3 loop reads CASSFGQLNTEAFF. For the CDR3, the DNA is TGTGCCAGCAGCTTCGGACAGCTGAACACTGAAGCTTTCTTT.

This clonotype was seen many times. This chain connects TRBV12-3 or TRBV12-4 to TRBJ1-2; D unclear. Trimming took off 7 bases at V and 2 bases at J, with 11 bases between the two ends. This CDR3 has 13 amino acids. CDR3 sequence reads: CASTEQSNYGYTF. The CDR3 DNA sequence: TGTGCCAGCACTGAACAGTCGAACTATGGCTACACCTTC.

At least ten counts were recorded for this clonotype. V usage is TRBV20-1 and J usage is TRBJ2-5; D remains unclear. CDR1 DFQATT and CDR2 SNEGSKA come from the germline V gene (reference sequence). The CDR3 totals 13 residues. V lost 1 base, J lost 0 bases, and 6 bases lay in between. DNA of the CDR3: TGCAGTGCTAGAGTCTTCTACCAAGAGACCCAGTACTTC. Protein product: CSARVFYQETQYF.

V is TRBV4-3 and J is TRBJ1-2, with 11 bases identical to TRBD1. Germline loops: CDR1 LGHNA, CDR2 YSLEER. The CDR3 extends over 17 amino acids. V lost 5 bases to trimming and J lost 8 bases; unmatched junction nucleotides: 16. For the CDR3, the DNA is TGCGCCAGCAGCTCAGGGGACAGGGGGAGAGGAGCTCAAGGCTACACCTTC. It specifies CASSSGDRGRGAQGYTF.

Many counts were recorded for this clonotype. V gene TRBV7-6 combines with J gene TRBJ2-3, with 7 bases lining up with TRBD1. Germline loops: CDR1 SGHVS, CDR2 FNYEAQ. CDR3 length: 14 residues. V lost 3 bases, J lost 9 bases, and 9 bases stayed unmatched. CDR3 residues: CASSFTGDEATQYF. CDR3 bases: TGTGCCAGCAGCTTTACAGGGGACGAGGCGACGCAGTATTTT.

This clonotype showed up many times. The rearrangement uses TRBV7-9 and TRBJ2-3, with a weak D call TRBD1 (7 bases). The CDR3 consists of 16 residues. The V and J ends lost 5 bases and 2 bases respectively, with 17 bases between them. Germline CDR1 SEHNR, CDR2 FQNEAQ (reference sequence). CDR3 sequence: CASSPRLDRDTDTQYF. The CDR3 region has the DNA TGTGCCAGCAGCCCTCGACTAGACAGGGACACAGATACGCAGTATTTT.

V usage is TRBV7-3 and J usage is TRBJ2-7; 7 nucleotides match TRBD1. This CDR3 contains 14 residues. CDR1 is SGHTA, CDR2 FQGTGA, per germline. The junction had 5 bases not matched to a gene; V was cut back by 1 base and J by 5 bases. In nucleotides, the CDR3 is TGTGCCAGCAGCTTAAGGCAGGGGGTCCACGAGCAGTACTTC. It translates to CASSLRQGVHEQYF.

This clonotype has a handful of counts. The V call is TRBV12-3 or TRBV12-4, the J call TRBJ2-1; unclear D gene. With 5 bases removed from V and 8 bases from J, the gap between germline ends came to 16 bases. The CDR3 extends over 14 amino acids. This chain's CDR3 is CASSPSWGRDEQFF. The CDR3 bases are TGTGCCAGCAGTCCCTCTTGGGGTCGGGATGAGCAGTTCTTC.

This chain links TRBV28 with TRBJ1-3; the D gene is possibly TRBD1 (5 bases). Germline assignment: CDR1 MDHEN and CDR2 SYDVKM. V lost 4 bases and J lost 3, with 10 bases in between. This CDR3 is 14 amino acids long. The CDR3 sequence is CASSWGLGGNTIYF. In DNA, the CDR3 is TGTGCCAGCAGTTGGGGCTTAGGTGGAAACACCATATATTTT. The complete variable domain, with remaining parts taken from reference TRBV28 and TRBJ1-3, reads DVKVTQSSRYLVKRTGEKVFLECVQDMDHENMFWYRQDPGLGLRLIYFSYDVKMKEKGDIPEGYSVSREKKERFSLILESASTNQTSMYLCASSWGLGGNTIYFGEGSWLTVV.

Only a few counts were recorded for this clonotype. The chain has TRBV9 and TRBJ1-6; D remains unclear. CDR1 is SGDLS, CDR2 YYNGEE, per germline. V shed 0 bases and J shed 7 bases, with 8 bases lying between them. The CDR3 loop spans 14 amino acids. This CDR3 is CASSVAGSNSPLHF. DNA for the CDR3: TGTGCCAGCAGCGTAGCAGGCTCCAATTCACCCCTCCACTTT.

V usage is TRBV6-2 or TRBV6-3 and J usage is TRBJ1-5; 8 positions agree with TRBD1. The germline CDR1 and CDR2 sequences are MNHEY and SVGEGT. V gave up 8 bases and J gave up 5 bases; unmatched junction bases: 5. The CDR3 is 13 amino acids. The CDR3 spells CASRTGQYQPQHF. The CDR3 DNA follows: TGTGCCAGCCGGACAGGGCAATATCAGCCCCAGCATTTT.

This clonotype showed up many times. The rearrangement links TRBV7-2 to TRBJ1-5, with D unclear. CDR1 is SGHTA and CDR2 is FQGNSA in the germline V gene. V lost 5 bases and J lost 0, with 5 bases in between. This CDR3 spans 13 amino acids. The CDR3 DNA is TGTGCCAGCAGCGCCTCTAGCAATCAGCCCCAGCATTTT. It specifies CASSASSNQPQHF.

This clonotype was detected a few times. J is TRBJ2-5 and V is TRBV11-3; the D call may be TRBD1 or TRBD2 (5 bases each). The germline V gene has CDR1 SGHNT and CDR2 YENEEA. The germline V and J ends were trimmed by 0 bases and 5 bases, with 10 bases remaining between them. The CDR3 is made up of 14 amino acids. The CDR3 loop reads CASSLEVGDETQYF. Here the CDR3 DNA reads TGTGCCAGCAGCTTAGAAGTCGGGGACGAGACCCAGTACTTC.

This clonotype was detected a few times. The rearrangement uses TRBV27 and TRBJ2-5; 8 bases align to TRBD2. The germline V gene has CDR1 MNHEY and CDR2 SMNVEV (reference sequence). V was clipped by 3 bases and J by 2 bases; unmatched bases: 8. This CDR3 has 16 amino acids. The CDR3 sequence is CASSFIAGTGQETQYF. CDR3 coding DNA: TGTGCCAGCAGTTTTATAGCGGGAACCGGTCAAGAGACCCAGTACTTC.

This clonotype was counted many times. The chain recombines TRBV29-1 with TRBJ1-4; D not resolved. The length of the CDR3 is 11 residues. Germline values: CDR1 SQVTM, CDR2 ANQGSEA. CDR3 protein: CTGIRGEKLFF. The CDR3, as DNA: TGCACCGGGATACGAGGTGAAAAACTGTTTTTT.

The V call is TRBV7-6, the J call TRBJ1-4; D remains unclear. V lost 1 base and J 8 bases, leaving 11 bases between the germline ends. CDR3 length equals 14 residues. Germline CDR1 reads SGHVS; CDR2 reads FNYEAQ. The CDR3: CASSLDTQTEKLFF. Written as DNA, the CDR3 is TGTGCCAGCAGCTTAGACACGCAGACCGAAAAACTGTTTTTT.

This clonotype was recorded a few times. CDR3 nucleotide sequence: TGTGCCAGCAGCTTGCGCACCGGATCTGGCTACACCTTC. Protein sequence: CASSLRTGSGYTF. V gene TRBV5-6 combines with J gene TRBJ1-2; D ambiguous. The CDR3 has 13 amino acids. V was clipped by 1 base and J by 7 bases, with 11 bases between them. Germline V lookup: CDR1 SGHDT, CDR2 YYEEEE.

This chain joins TRBV6-2 or TRBV6-3 and TRBJ2-7, with D perhaps TRBD1 or TRBD2 (5 bases each). Trimming shortened V by 8 bases and J by 3 bases, and 17 bases separated the two germline ends. Germline lookup yields CDR1 MNHEY and CDR2 SVGEGT. The CDR3 is 14 amino acids. The CDR3 protein is CASRASGTLYEQYV. The CDR3 DNA sequence: TGTGCCAGCCGGGCTTCCGGGACGCTCTACGAGCAGTACGTC.

In this sample, this clonotype turned up a few times. The rearrangement uses TRBV20-1 and TRBJ1-1; D gene ambiguous. Germline V gene sequence: CDR1 DFQATT, CDR2 SNEGSKA (reference sequence). This CDR3 is 15 amino acids long. V was cut by 0 bases and J by 2 bases, with 13 bases left in between. The CDR3, as DNA: TGCAGTGCTAGAGATCTCGGCAGGTCTAACACTGAAGCTTTCTTT. This translates into CSARDLGRSNTEAFF.

V and J are TRBV20-1 and TRBJ2-3; TRBD1 might be the D (6 bases). Looked up from germline, CDR1 is DFQATT and CDR2 is SNEGSKA (reference sequence). Trimming removed 5 bases from V and 1 base from J, with 13 bases in between. The CDR3 has 14 amino acids. The CDR3 loop reads CSALDSDGTDTQYF. In nucleotides, the CDR3 is TGCAGTGCTTTGGACAGCGATGGCACAGATACGCAGTATTTT.

The sample holds a few counts of this clonotype. J is TRBJ2-5 and V is TRBV6-5; D may match TRBD1 or TRBD2 (5 bases each). V was trimmed by 5 bases and J by 5 bases, leaving 18 bases between them. From germline, CDR1 is MNHEY and CDR2 SVGAGI. The CDR3 length is 15 residues. The DNA of the CDR3 is TGTGCCAGCAGTGCCGGGACCGGGGTCCAGGAGACCCAGTACTTC. The encoded protein is CASSAGTGVQETQYF.

The chain couples TRBV29-1 to TRBJ1-2; D call uncertain. The germline V gene encodes CDR1 SQVTM and CDR2 ANQGSEA. The CDR3 covers 12 residues. Trimming shortened V by 3 bases and J by 2 bases, and 7 bases separated the two germline ends. CDR3 protein: CSVDSQNYGYTF. CDR3 bases: TGCAGCGTTGATTCTCAGAACTATGGCTACACCTTC.

This clonotype was seen ten or more times. The chain links TRBV20-1 to TRBJ2-1; tentatively, D is TRBD1 or TRBD2 (5 bases each). The V end lost 0 bases, the J end lost 7 bases, and 10 bases lay between the germline ends. This CDR3 has 13 residues. The germline V gene has CDR1 DFQATT and CDR2 SNEGSKA (reference sequence). DNA of the CDR3: TGCAGTGCTAGAGATGGGACCCTAAATGAGCAGTTCTTC. Its translation is CSARDGTLNEQFF.

This clonotype was seen a few times. J is TRBJ1-2 and V is TRBV4-1, with TRBD1 as a possible D gene (5 bases). Trimming left V 2 bases short and J 3 bases short, with 19 bases between. The germline CDR1 and CDR2 sequences are MGHRA and YSYEKL. This CDR3 region has 17 residues. The CDR3 region has the DNA TGCGCCAGCAGCCAAACTGGCAGGGTCCTGGCGGACTATGGCTACACCTTC. This gives the protein CASSQTGRVLADYGYTF.